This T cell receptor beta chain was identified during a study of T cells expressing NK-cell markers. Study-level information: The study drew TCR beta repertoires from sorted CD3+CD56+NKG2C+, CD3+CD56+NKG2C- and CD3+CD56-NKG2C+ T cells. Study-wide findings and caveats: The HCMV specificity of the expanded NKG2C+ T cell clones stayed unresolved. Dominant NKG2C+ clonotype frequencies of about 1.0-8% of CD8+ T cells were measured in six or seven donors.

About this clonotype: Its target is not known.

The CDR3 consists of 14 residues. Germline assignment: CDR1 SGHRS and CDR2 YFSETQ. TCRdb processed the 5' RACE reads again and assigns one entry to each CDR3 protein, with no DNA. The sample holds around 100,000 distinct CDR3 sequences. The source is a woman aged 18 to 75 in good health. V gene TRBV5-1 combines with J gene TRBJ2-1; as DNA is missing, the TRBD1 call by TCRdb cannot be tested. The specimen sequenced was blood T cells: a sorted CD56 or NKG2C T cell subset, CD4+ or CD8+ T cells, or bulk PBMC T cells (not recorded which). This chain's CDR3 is CASSSGTGGNEQFF.